What follows are 30 T cell receptor beta chains derived from one specimen sequenced in a study of T cells in Graves' hyperthyroidism and ophthalmopathy. Authors of the study amplified TCR beta CDR3 regions from RNA transcripts. When the TCR CDR3 underwent first-round RT-PCR, the HTBI primer set was used. TCRdb re-called the multiplex PCR reads with MiXCR, one entry per CDR3 protein. The sample holds 200,000 to 250,000 distinct CDR3 sequences, 15% to 20% seen once. Sequencing was carried out using blood. The source is a man aged 45 to 65 with Graves' hyperthyroidism.

This clonotype was seen repeatedly, ten times or more. The J gene is TRBJ2-5, the V gene TRBV7-2, with unresolved D. With 4 bases removed from V and 5 bases from J, the gap between germline ends came to 14 bases. In germline, CDR1 is SGHTA, CDR2 FQGNSA. The CDR3 has 14 residues. CDR3 nucleotides: TGTGCCAGCAGCTCCAGTCCAGCGCTGGAGACCCAGTACTTC. It encodes CASSSSPALETQYF.

This clonotype appeared many times. This chain connects TRBV12-3 or TRBV12-4 to TRBJ2-7; 9 bases agree with TRBD1. This CDR3 contains 15 residues. The ends lost 6 bases at V and 0 bases at J; junction bases unmatched: 6. This CDR3 reads CASSRTGAGSYEQYF. The CDR3, as DNA: TGTGCCAGCAGCCGGACAGGGGCGGGCTCCTACGAGCAGTACTTC.

This clonotype was seen a few times. The chain recombines TRBV29-1 with TRBJ2-7, with TRBD2 matching 14 bases. CDR1 is SQVTM, CDR2 ANQGSEA, per germline. This CDR3 comprises 14 residues. V shed 4 bases, J shed 2 bases, and the junction held 1 base outside the gene matches. CDR3 DNA sequence: TGCAGCGTTGTGACTAGCGGGAGGGCCTACGAGCAGTACTTC. Amino acids: CSVVTSGRAYEQYF.

This clonotype was counted ten times or more. The V call is TRBV7-2, the J call TRBJ1-4; 9 positions match TRBD1. J gave up 7 bases and V 5 bases, and 11 bases lay outside the gene matches. CDR3 length: 16 residues. Germline V CDR1 and CDR2: SGHTA, FQGNSA. The CDR3 here is CASSPQPQGAGEKLFF. CDR3 DNA: TGTGCCAGCAGCCCCCAACCACAGGGGGCAGGTGAAAAACTGTTTTTT.

This clonotype appeared many times. The chain has TRBV12-3 or TRBV12-4 and TRBJ1-1; TRBD1 might be the D (6 bases). V was shortened by 3 bases and J by 6 bases, with 11 bases between the two germline ends. The CDR3 is 13 amino acids. The CDR3 coding sequence is TGTGCCAGCAGTTTTATGACAGGCTCTGAAGCTTTCTTT. Translating gives CASSFMTGSEAFF.

The chain is built from TRBV18 and TRBJ1-3; D is possibly TRBD1 (5 bases). The CDR3 runs 15 residues. CDR1 KGHSH and CDR2 LQKENI come from the germline V gene. The V gene lost 4 bases and the J gene lost 2 bases, with 12 bases spanning the gap. The CDR3 region is CASSQTTATGNTIYF. Written as DNA, the CDR3 is TGTGCCAGCTCACAAACGACAGCTACTGGAAACACCATATATTTT.

The chain recombines TRBV11-2 with TRBJ2-7, with 8 bases identical to TRBD1. V dropped 6 bases and J dropped 4; count of bases not matched to a gene: 11. This CDR3 is 15 amino acids long. Germline CDR1 and CDR2: SGHAT and FQNNGV. The CDR3, as DNA: TGTGCCAGCAGTTCAAAACAGGGGGACCTTTACGAGCAGTACTTC. The encoded protein is CASSSKQGDLYEQYF.

The rearrangement uses TRBV28 and TRBJ2-2; 10 bases agree with TRBD1. Germline V CDR1 and CDR2: MDHEN, SYDVKM. This CDR3 has 18 amino acids. The V segment lost 4 bases and the J segment 8 bases; nucleotides outside the gene matches: 16. The chain's CDR3 is CASSSTGTGVYPAGELFF. CDR3 nucleotide sequence: TGTGCCAGCAGTTCCACCGGGACAGGGGTTTATCCGGCAGGGGAGCTGTTTTTT.

The V call is TRBV10-2, the J call TRBJ2-3; D ambiguous. The CDR3 extends over 12 amino acids. Germline CDR1 WSHSY, CDR2 SAAADI. V lost 2 bases and J 4 bases, leaving 4 bases between the germline ends. The DNA for the CDR3 is TGCGCCAGCAGTGAGCTGCCAGATACGCAGTATTTT. Translation: CASSELPDTQYF.

This clonotype was seen ten or more times. The rearrangement joins TRBV30 to TRBJ2-7, with 11 nucleotides matching TRBD2. The CDR3 totals 14 residues. The germline V gene encodes CDR1 GTSNPN and CDR2 SVGIG (reference sequence). The V gene end was trimmed by 4 bases and the J gene end by 3 bases; junction bases not matched to a gene: 5. The CDR3 region is CAWNQLAGDYEQYF. The CDR3 region has the DNA TGTGCCTGGAATCAACTAGCGGGAGACTACGAGCAGTACTTC.

This clonotype occurred many times. J is TRBJ1-2 and V is TRBV7-2; D is ambiguous. Trimming removed 4 bases at V and 4 bases at J, with 10 bases between. This CDR3 is 13 amino acids long. Germline V gene lookup returns CDR1 SGHTA and CDR2 FQGNSA. The CDR3, as DNA: TGTGCCAGCAGCTCCGGACCGATCTATGGCTACACCTTC. Translated: CASSSGPIYGYTF.

Many counts were recorded for this clonotype. V is TRBV30 and J is TRBJ1-6, with D perhaps TRBD1 (5 bases). The CDR3 length is 14 residues. Trimming cost V 2 bases and J 9 bases, with 14 bases left between them. Looked up from germline, CDR1 is GTSNPN and CDR2 is SVGIG (reference sequence). The CDR3: CAWSKGREGSPLHF. DNA of the CDR3: TGTGCCTGGAGTAAAGGCAGGGAGGGTTCACCCCTCCACTTT.

This clonotype was counted a few times. DNA of the CDR3: TGTGCCAGCACCCTTAGGATGGGACTAGCGGGAGGACCTAGCACAGATACGCAGTATTTT. Translated, it gives CASTLRMGLAGGPSTDTQYF. This chain uses TRBV13 with TRBJ2-3; 15 nucleotides line up with TRBD2. The J segment lost 0 bases and the V segment lost 7 bases, leaving 14 bases of the junction unmatched. This CDR3 region has 20 residues. The V gene's germline CDR1 is PRHDT and CDR2 FYEKMQ (reference sequence).

This clonotype came up a few times. The chain employs TRBV29-1 and TRBJ1-1; 7 bases are a match to TRBD1. V lost 1 base and J lost 4; bases outside the gene matches: 9. CDR3 size: 15 residues. The germline V gene encodes CDR1 SQVTM and CDR2 ANQGSEA. CDR3 nucleotide sequence: TGCAGCGTTGAAGGGTTAGGGGCAGGGGGCACTGAAGCTTTCTTT. Translated: CSVEGLGAGGTEAFF.

In this sample, this clonotype turned up many times. The chain combines TRBV28 with TRBJ1-4, with D possibly TRBD1 on 5 matching bases. Germline V gene data show CDR1 as MDHEN and CDR2 as SYDVKM. V gave up 4 bases and J gave up 6 bases, with 18 bases separating them. The CDR3 covers 16 residues. DNA of the CDR3: TGTGCCAGCAGTTCTAACCAGGCAGGGAGGGATGAAAAACTGTTTTTT. Translation: CASSSNQAGRDEKLFF.

About this clonotype: This clone may be a read error of a much larger clone one base away. The CDR3 ends on some other residue instead of the conserved phenylalanine or tryptophan, so this is likely a read error. The chain employs TRBV18 and TRBJ2-5; TRBD1 agrees at 10 bases. V shed 6 bases and J 5 bases; nucleotides not matched to a gene: 9. The germline gives CDR1 KGHSH, CDR2 LQKENI. There are 15 residues in the CDR3. This CDR3 is CASSRDRGTSETQYL. CDR3 nucleotides: TGTGCCAGCTCCCGGGACAGGGGAACAAGTGAGACCCAGTACCTC.

The CDR3 region has the DNA TGCAGCACCGAGACTAGCGGGAGGAATGAGCAGTTCTTC. Protein sequence: CSTETSGRNEQFF. This chain joins TRBV29-1 and TRBJ2-1; 13 positions agree with TRBD2. Germline V gene data show CDR1 as SQVTM and CDR2 as ANQGSEA. The CDR3 is made up of 13 amino acids. Trimming cost V 8 bases and J 7 bases; bases outside gene matches: 5.

V gene TRBV7-9 combines with J gene TRBJ1-3, with 7 bases matching TRBD1. The CDR3 runs 15 residues. V trimming: 4 bases; J trimming: 0 bases; junction bases outside the gene matches: 3. The germline gives CDR1 SEHNR, CDR2 FQNEAQ (reference sequence). CDR3 nucleotides: TGTGCCAGCAGCTCGGGACAGTACTCTGGAAACACCATATATTTT. It codes for CASSSGQYSGNTIYF.

This clonotype was detected ten times or more. This chain joins TRBV28 and TRBJ2-7, with D maybe TRBD2 (6 bases). The V gene lost 5 bases and the J gene lost 7 bases, with 21 bases spanning the gap. The CDR3 spans 15 residues. CDR1 is MDHEN, CDR2 SYDVKM, per germline. CDR3 protein: CASSTAGTWVEEQYF. Written as DNA, the CDR3 is TGTGCCAGCAGTACCGCCGGGACTTGGGTTGAGGAGCAGTACTTC.

The V call is TRBV12-3 or TRBV12-4, the J call TRBJ2-1; TRBD2 matches 7 bases. This CDR3 has 15 amino acids. The V segment lost 3 bases and the J segment 0 bases; nucleotides outside the gene matches: 2. This CDR3 reads CASSFRGSSYNEQFF. DNA of the CDR3: TGTGCCAGCAGTTTTCGCGGGAGCTCCTACAATGAGCAGTTCTTC.

The chain recombines TRBV27 with TRBJ2-7; D perhaps matches TRBD1 (6 bases). Trimming took off 3 bases at V and 6 bases at J, with 12 bases between the two ends. CDR3 size: 13 residues. Germline values: CDR1 MNHEY, CDR2 SMNVEV (reference sequence). The chain's CDR3 is CASSFGRGSEQYF. CDR3 DNA sequence: TGTGCCAGCAGTTTTGGCAGGGGTAGCGAGCAGTACTTC.

The genes are TRBV4-3 and TRBJ1-1; D is unresolved. The length of the CDR3 is 15 residues. Germline V gene lookup returns CDR1 LGHNA and CDR2 YSLEER. V lost 1 base, J lost 4 bases, and 13 bases lay in between. This CDR3 is CASSQGNHAGTEAFF. The CDR3 DNA reads TGCGCCAGCAGCCAAGGCAACCACGCGGGCACTGAAGCTTTCTTT.

The chain combines TRBV9 with TRBJ2-7, with 10 bases that match TRBD1. This CDR3 comprises 14 residues. Germline V gene sequence: CDR1 SGDLS, CDR2 YYNGEE. The V gene end was trimmed by 4 bases and the J gene end by 6 bases; junction bases not matched to a gene: 7. The CDR3 region is CASSSTGTGVEQYF. The CDR3 nucleotides are TGTGCCAGCAGCTCTACCGGGACAGGGGTCGAGCAGTACTTC.

This clonotype was detected ten times or more. The rearrangement uses TRBV11-1 and TRBJ2-3; 11 bases are a match to TRBD2. The CDR3 has 16 amino acids. V dropped 4 bases and J dropped 2; count of bases not matched to a gene: 5. Germline values: CDR1 SGHAT, CDR2 FQDESV (reference sequence). This CDR3 reads CASSSETSGTTDTQYF. The CDR3 bases are TGTGCCAGCAGCTCGGAGACTAGCGGGACCACAGATACGCAGTATTTT.

This clonotype showed up many times. The V call is TRBV29-1, the J call TRBJ1-2, with 7 bases identical to TRBD1. CDR3 size: 14 residues. The germline gives CDR1 SQVTM, CDR2 ANQGSEA. J gave up 6 bases and V 5 bases, and 12 bases lay outside the gene matches. CDR3 region: CSVLTDRGGDGYTF. CDR3 in DNA: TGCAGCGTTCTTACGGATCGAGGGGGCGATGGCTACACCTTC.

This clonotype was seen repeatedly, ten times or more. V gene TRBV7-3 combines with J gene TRBJ2-2; weak D call: TRBD1 (5 bases). Germline loops: CDR1 SGHTA, CDR2 FQGTGA. CDR3 length: 15 amino acids. V lost 4 bases to trimming and J lost 6 bases, with 15 bases between them. This CDR3 reads CASSSDPGFAGELFF. In DNA, the CDR3 is TGTGCCAGCAGCTCCGACCCAGGGTTCGCCGGGGAGCTGTTTTTT.

This clonotype was seen more than once but under ten times. The CDR3 region has the DNA TGTGCCAGCAGCTCGCGACAGGGTATGAGCACTGAAGCTTTCTTT. This translates into CASSSRQGMSTEAFF. The chain recombines TRBV7-8 with TRBJ1-1; TRBD1 aligns across 7 bases. The ends lost 4 bases at V and 4 bases at J; junction bases unmatched: 9. The CDR3 extends over 15 amino acids. Germline CDR1 reads SGHVS; CDR2 reads FQNEAQ.

This clonotype has a count of ten or more. The V call is TRBV28, the J call TRBJ1-5; TRBD1 aligns across 7 bases. Germline V lookup: CDR1 MDHEN, CDR2 SYDVKM. V lost 5 bases to trimming and J lost 5 bases; unmatched junction nucleotides: 9. The CDR3 is 15 amino acids. In DNA form, the CDR3 reads TGTGCCAGCAGTCCCCGGACAGGCCGTCATCAGCCCCAGCATTTT. The encoded protein is CASSPRTGRHQPQHF. The full variable domain, completed using reference TRBV28 and TRBJ1-5, is DVKVTQSSRYLVKRTGEKVFLECVQDMDHENMFWYRQDPGLGLRLIYFSYDVKMKEKGDIPEGYSVSREKKERFSLILESASTNQTSMYLCASSPRTGRHQPQHFGDGTRLSIL.

The J gene is TRBJ1-5, the V gene TRBV20-1; 7 bases are shared with TRBD1. Trimming removed 7 bases from V and 0 bases from J; junction bases left unmatched: 12. CDR3 length: 16 residues. Looked up from germline, CDR1 is DFQATT and CDR2 is SNEGSKA (reference sequence). The CDR3, as DNA: TGCAGTGACCGGGACAGAGACCCTTTTAGCAATCAGCCCCAGCATTTT. It specifies CSDRDRDPFSNQPQHF.

The rearrangement uses TRBV28 and TRBJ1-6; no clear D gene. Germline CDR1 and CDR2: MDHEN and SYDVKM. Trimming removed 8 bases at V and 7 bases at J, with 9 bases between. The CDR3 runs to 12 residues. The CDR3: CASLDGNSPLHF. The CDR3 region has the DNA TGTGCCAGCTTGGACGGGAATTCACCCCTCCACTTT.